Many counts were recorded for the clone carrying this T cell receptor (beta chain). The target antigen is unknown. Treatment described: PENTA 11 planned treatment interruption arm or continuous ART arm. Participants had taken at least three-drug ART for at least 24 weeks. Naive CD4+ CD45RA+ CD45RO- T cells were FACS-sorted from thawed PBMCs. This specimen belongs to a study of HIV-infected children after antiretroviral therapy interruption. The study, taken as a whole, reports: Naive CD4+ Gini coefficient rose by interruption end, suggesting clonal expansion. Naive CD4+ sequences overlapped less between time points once interruption began.

The TCR library was built from RNA with a 3' RACE protocol and unique molecular identifiers. TCRdb independently ran MiXCR on the 3' RACE reads; one entry per CDR3 protein. The table shows fewer than 50,000 distinct CDR3 sequences, with approximately 4.3% occurring only once. V was trimmed by 10 bases and J by 7 bases, leaving 7 bases between them. Per germline, CDR1 SEHNR and CDR2 FQNEAQ (reference sequence). The CDR3 sequence is 9 residues long. The V call is TRBV7-9, the J call TRBJ1-1; no firm D call. The source is a pool of human donors with HIV. The sample in question was CD45RA+ CD4+ T cells from PBMCs, pooled from several time points, obtained from a donor given antiretroviral therapy, either interrupted or continuous. Subset given: naive CD4+ CD45RA+ CD45RO- T cells. The CDR3 is CAMGYEAFF. The CDR3, as DNA: TGTGCCATGGGCTATGAAGCTTTCTTT. The variable domain in full, completed from reference TRBV7-9 and TRBJ1-1, reads DTGVSQNPRHKITKRGQNVTFRCDPISEHNRLYWYRQTLGQGPEFLTYFQNEAQLEKSRLLSDRFSAERPKGSFSTLEIQRTEQGDSAMYLCAMGYEAFFGQGTRLTVV.